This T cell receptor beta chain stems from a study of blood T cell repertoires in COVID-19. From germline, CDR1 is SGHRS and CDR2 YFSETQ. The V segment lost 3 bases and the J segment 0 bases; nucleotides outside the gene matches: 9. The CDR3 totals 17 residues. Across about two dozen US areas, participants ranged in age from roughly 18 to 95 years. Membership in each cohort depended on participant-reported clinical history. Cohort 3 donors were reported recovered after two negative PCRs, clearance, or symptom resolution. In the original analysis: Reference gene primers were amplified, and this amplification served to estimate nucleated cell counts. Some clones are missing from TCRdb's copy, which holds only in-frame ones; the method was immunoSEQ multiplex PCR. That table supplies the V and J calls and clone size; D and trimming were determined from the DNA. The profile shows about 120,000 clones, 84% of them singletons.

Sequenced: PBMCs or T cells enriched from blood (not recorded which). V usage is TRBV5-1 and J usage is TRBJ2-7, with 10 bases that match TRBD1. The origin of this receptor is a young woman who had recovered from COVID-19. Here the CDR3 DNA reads TGCGCCAGCAGCTCGGGTCGAGGGACAGGGGTCTCCTACGAGCAGTACTTC. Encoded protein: CASSSGRGTGVSYEQYF.